This passage covers 30 T cell receptor beta chains from one sample sequenced in a study of T cell changes during pregnancy in multiple sclerosis. TCRdb's copy holds only in-frame clones and misses some; the assay was immunoSEQ multiplex PCR. Of about 68,000 clones listed, roughly 92% were seen once; the top ten hold over 3.5%. The sample here was peripheral blood, taken after pregnancy. These receptors were obtained from a female donor in good health, enrolled as a control in a pregnancy study.

In its sample, this clone was seen once. The chain uses TRBV7-6 and TRBJ2-7; 7 nucleotides agree with TRBD2. The germline V gene encodes CDR1 SGHVS and CDR2 FNYEAQ. There are 15 residues in the CDR3. J was trimmed by 6 bases and V by 4 bases; bases with no gene match: 12. In DNA, the CDR3 is TGTGCCAGCAGCTCTGGGAGGCGGGAGCCGTCCGAGCAGTACTTC. The encoded protein is CASSSGRREPSEQYF.

This clone was counted between two and nine times. The chain uses TRBV5-1 and TRBJ2-5; 8 positions match TRBD1. This CDR3 spans 14 amino acids. Germline V gene sequence: CDR1 SGHRS, CDR2 YFSETQ. Trimming removed 3 bases from V and 5 bases from J; junction bases left unmatched: 6. CDR3 protein: CASSSTGGGETQYF. DNA for the CDR3: TGCGCCAGCAGCTCCACAGGGGGAGGTGAGACCCAGTACTTC.

The J gene is TRBJ1-1, the V gene TRBV7-6, with 8 bases fitting TRBD1. Germline CDR1 is SGHVS and CDR2 is FNYEAQ. The CDR3 has 15 residues. V dropped 1 base and J dropped 4; count of bases not matched to a gene: 5. The chain's CDR3 is CASSLGAGGGTEAFF. The CDR3, as DNA: TGTGCCAGCAGCTTAGGGGCAGGGGGCGGCACTGAAGCTTTCTTT.

The rearrangement joins TRBV5-4 to TRBJ2-1; perhaps TRBD2 as D (5 bases). Looked up from germline, CDR1 is SGHNT and CDR2 is YYREEE (reference sequence). Trimming left V 6 bases short and J 9 bases short, with 16 bases between. This CDR3 contains 13 residues. CDR3 DNA: TGTGCCAGCACCGACATCCGGGGAACTGAGCAGTTCTTC. Translation gives CASTDIRGTEQFF.

The rearrangement joins TRBV7-9 to TRBJ2-5, with TRBD2 identical over 8 bases. CDR3 size: 15 residues. CDR1 and CDR2 (germline): SEHNR, FQNEAQ (reference sequence). V was pared by 6 bases and J by 3 bases, with 9 bases of the junction left unmatched. Written as DNA, the CDR3 is TGTGCCAGCAGGTCACGGGGGGGCCGGGAAGAGACCCAGTACTTC. Protein: CASRSRGGREETQYF.

The CDR3 region is CASRPGQGGTGELFF. For the CDR3, the DNA is TGTGCCAGCAGACCCGGACAGGGTGGCACCGGGGAGCTGTTTTTT. The chain carries TRBV6-1 and TRBJ2-2, with 8 bases lining up with TRBD1. This CDR3 spans 15 amino acids. J gave up 4 bases and V 6 bases, and 7 bases lay outside the gene matches. Germline CDR1 MNHNS, CDR2 SASEGT.

This clone was counted once. CDR3 DNA sequence: TGTGCCACCCTGTCCCGGGGGGATGAGCAGTTCTTC. Translated: CATLSRGDEQFF. The rearrangement joins TRBV28 to TRBJ2-1, with 7 bases identical to TRBD2. Germline assignment: CDR1 MDHEN and CDR2 SYDVKM. V lost 10 bases to trimming and J lost 8 bases; unmatched junction nucleotides: 8. The CDR3 spans 12 residues.

The gene calls are TRBV28 and TRBJ2-7; 7 bases match TRBD2. The ends lost 5 bases at V and 2 bases at J; junction bases unmatched: 15. Germline-derived CDR1 and CDR2 are MDHEN and SYDVKM. The CDR3 is 17 residues long. CDR3 in DNA: TGTGCCAGCAGTGCCGGTTACGGGGGAGGGCCGACCTACGAGCAGTACTTC. Translating gives CASSAGYGGGPTYEQYF.

V and J are TRBV15 and TRBJ2-5; D uncertain. CDR1 LNHNV and CDR2 YYDKDF come from the germline V gene (reference sequence). This CDR3 spans 14 amino acids. V was cut by 1 base and J by 7 bases, with 13 bases left in between. CDR3 sequence (DNA): TGTGCCACCAGCAGAGCTTCGTCAGAGGTGACCCAGTACTTC. Its protein product is CATSRASSEVTQYF.

The chain carries TRBV6-6 and TRBJ2-1, with 10 bases that match TRBD2. Looked up from germline, CDR1 is MNHNY and CDR2 is SVGAGI (reference sequence). The CDR3 consists of 14 residues. With V trimmed by 6 bases and J by 5 bases, 4 bases remained unmatched. CDR3 nucleotide sequence: TGTGCCAGCAGCCTTAGCGGGGGGCACAATGAGCAGTTCTTC. Translated: CASSLSGGHNEQFF.

The chain combines TRBV7-2 with TRBJ1-4; no reliable D call. In germline, CDR1 is SGHTA, CDR2 FQGNSA. V was clipped by 3 bases and J by 3 bases, with 17 bases between them. CDR3 length: 17 amino acids. CDR3 coding DNA: TGTGCCAGCAGCTTTCGGATCCGTCCGGGAGCTAATGAAAAACTGTTTTTT. Amino acids: CASSFRIRPGANEKLFF.

For the CDR3, the DNA is TGTGCCAGCTCACGGGGACAGGGTTTACAAGAGACCCAGTACTTC. Translating gives CASSRGQGLQETQYF. V usage is TRBV18 and J usage is TRBJ2-5; 9 bases match TRBD1. The CDR3 loop spans 15 amino acids. Per the germline V gene, CDR1 is KGHSH and CDR2 is LQKENI. J was trimmed by 2 bases and V by 4 bases; bases with no gene match: 5.

This clone occurred a few times. The chain employs TRBV30 and TRBJ1-4; TRBD1 matches at 7 bases. Per germline, CDR1 GTSNPN and CDR2 SVGIG (reference sequence). CDR3 length equals 13 residues. V was pared by 4 bases and J by 4 bases, with 3 bases of the junction left unmatched. DNA of the CDR3: TGTGCCTGGACCCGGGACAGTAATGAAAAACTGTTTTTT. Protein product: CAWTRDSNEKLFF.

The CDR3 DNA reads TGTGCCAGCTCACCACCCGGGACTAGCGGGAGTCTGGGCACCGGGGAGCTGTTTTTT. This encodes CASSPPGTSGSLGTGELFF. The chain combines TRBV18 with TRBJ2-2; the match to TRBD2 covers 14 bases. The CDR3 is made up of 19 amino acids. J was trimmed by 4 bases and V by 0 bases; bases with no gene match: 7. Germline values: CDR1 KGHSH, CDR2 LQKENI.

The chain links TRBV5-1 to TRBJ2-3, with 7 bases identical to TRBD2. CDR1 and CDR2 from the germline V gene are SGHRS and YFSETQ. V dropped 4 bases and J dropped 2; count of bases not matched to a gene: 4. The CDR3 consists of 14 residues. This CDR3 is CASSVTSDTDTQYF. The CDR3 DNA reads TGCGCCAGCAGCGTAACTAGCGACACAGATACGCAGTATTTT. The full variable domain, with the rest looked up from reference TRBV5-1 and TRBJ2-3, is KAGVTQTPRYLIKTRGQQVTLSCSPISGHRSVSWYQQTPGQGLQFLFEYFSETQRNKGNFPGRFSGRQFSNSRSEMNVSTLELGDSALYLCASSVTSDTDTQYFGPGTRLTVL.

The gene calls are TRBV15 and TRBJ2-5; a possible D gene is TRBD2 (6 bases). Trimming removed 0 bases from V and 6 bases from J, with 14 bases in between. From germline, CDR1 is LNHNV and CDR2 YYDKDF (reference sequence). CDR3 length: 15 amino acids. CDR3 DNA sequence: TGTGCCACCAGCAGAGATTTTCGGGGGATACAGACCCAGTACTTC. This sequence encodes CATSRDFRGIQTQYF.

CDR3 bases: TGTGCCAGCAGCAGGGGACTAGGGGAGACCCAGTACTTC. Its translation is CASSRGLGETQYF. This chain uses TRBV7-9 with TRBJ2-5; 8 bases fit TRBD2. The CDR3 contains 13 residues. Germline CDR1 is SEHNR and CDR2 is FQNEAQ (reference sequence). V lost 5 bases, J lost 5 bases, and 4 bases stayed unmatched.

The chain links TRBV10-3 to TRBJ1-5; D ambiguous. This CDR3 is 18 amino acids long. Germline V CDR1 and CDR2: ENHRY, SYGVKD. The V gene lost 5 bases and the J gene lost 7 bases, with 27 bases spanning the gap. In DNA, the CDR3 is TGTGCCATCAGTACCCCCCGGGAACGTCTTCAAGTACACCAGCCCCAGCATTTT. It translates to CAISTPRERLQVHQPQHF.

V and J are TRBV28 and TRBJ2-7; TRBD2 aligns across 12 bases. The CDR3 spans 16 residues. CDR1 and CDR2 (germline): MDHEN, SYDVKM. The ends lost 5 bases at V and 2 bases at J; junction bases unmatched: 7. The CDR3 spells CASSPRTSGTPYEQYF. In nucleotides, the CDR3 is TGTGCCAGCAGTCCCCGGACTAGCGGGACACCCTACGAGCAGTACTTC. Full variable domain (outside the CDR3, taken from reference TRBV28 and TRBJ2-7): DVKVTQSSRYLVKRTGEKVFLECVQDMDHENMFWYRQDPGLGLRLIYFSYDVKMKEKGDIPEGYSVSREKKERFSLILESASTNQTSMYLCASSPRTSGTPYEQYFGPGTRLTVT.

The chain couples TRBV6-6 to TRBJ1-2, with D maybe TRBD1 (5 bases). Germline V gene sequence: CDR1 MNHNY, CDR2 SVGAGI (reference sequence). V was cut by 2 bases and J by 6 bases, with 10 bases left in between. CDR3 size: 13 residues. This chain's CDR3 is CASSYVGGNGYTF. CDR3 nucleotides: TGTGCCAGCAGTTACGTTGGGGGGAATGGCTACACCTTC.

The chain carries TRBV25-1 and TRBJ1-1, with D maybe TRBD1 (5 bases). V was clipped by 5 bases and J by 4 bases, with 11 bases between them. The CDR3 runs 13 residues. CDR1 is MGHDK and CDR2 is SYGVNS in the germline V gene. Here the CDR3 reads CASSKGRGTEAFF. In DNA, the CDR3 is TGTGCCAGCAGTAAGGGGCGCGGCACTGAAGCTTTCTTT. Using reference TRBV25-1 and TRBJ1-1 for the parts outside the CDR3, the full variable domain is EADIYQTPRYLVIGTGKKITLECSQTMGHDKMYWYQQDPGMELHLIHYSYGVNSTEKGDLSSESTVSRIRTEHFPLTLESARPSHTSQYLCASSKGRGTEAFFGQGTRLTVV.

This rearrangement joins TRBV21-1 to TRBJ1-2; TRBD1 is the table's D call, not checked against the DNA. TRBV21-1 represents a pseudogene. This CDR3 contains 11 residues. The CDR3 reads CASGLGGGYTF. DNA of the CDR3: TGTGCCAGCGGGCTAGGGGGCGGCTACACCTTC.

The chain combines TRBV7-9 with TRBJ2-7, with 12 bases aligning to TRBD2. V lost 5 bases, J lost 5 bases, and 4 bases stayed unmatched. Germline V CDR1 and CDR2: SEHNR, FQNEAQ (reference sequence). The CDR3 is 14 residues long. This CDR3 is CASSPTSGSDEQYF. DNA of the CDR3: TGTGCCAGCAGCCCGACTAGCGGGAGCGACGAGCAGTACTTC.

The table lists this clone with a few counts. V is TRBV4-1 and J is TRBJ1-2; no definite D call. Germline assignment: CDR1 MGHRA and CDR2 YSYEKL. Trimming cost V 1 base and J 5 bases, with 8 bases left between them. The CDR3 has 13 amino acids. Written as DNA, the CDR3 is TGCGCCAGCAGCCAAGGATACGGGTATGGCTACACCTTC. Translated, it gives CASSQGYGYGYTF.

This chain links TRBV28 with TRBJ2-1; 8 bases fit TRBD2. The CDR3 totals 13 residues. The germline CDR1 and CDR2 sequences are MDHEN and SYDVKM. J lost 7 bases, V lost 6 bases, and 5 bases had no gene match. This CDR3 is CASRREGLNEQFF. The CDR3 DNA follows: TGTGCCAGCAGACGGGAGGGCTTGAATGAGCAGTTCTTC.

In the case of this clone: Other nucleotide sequences in the sample specify the same CDR3. V is TRBV7-2 and J is TRBJ2-3, with TRBD2 matching 10 bases. The junction had 3 bases not matched to a gene; V was cut back by 4 bases and J by 2 bases. The CDR3 has 15 amino acids. The germline gives CDR1 SGHTA, CDR2 FQGNSA. The CDR3 nucleotides are TGTGCCAGCAGCTCGACTAGCGGGCCCACAGATACGCAGTATTTT. Protein product: CASSSTSGPTDTQYF.

The rearrangement links TRBV19 to TRBJ1-3; 7 nucleotides line up with TRBD1. Per germline, CDR1 LNHDA and CDR2 SQIVND (reference sequence). Losses at the gene ends were 6 bases for V and 2 bases for J; bases not matched to a gene: 7. This CDR3 comprises 15 residues. This CDR3 is CASSRDREAGNTIYF. The CDR3 nucleotides are TGTGCCAGTAGCCGTGACAGGGAAGCTGGAAACACCATATATTTT.

The chain carries TRBV28 and TRBJ1-5; D may be TRBD1 (6 bases). Germline CDR1 reads MDHEN; CDR2 reads SYDVKM. The V and J ends lost 5 bases and 6 bases respectively, with 11 bases between them. This CDR3 has 13 residues. CDR3 DNA: TGTGCCAGCAGTACAGGGTTGGGTCAGCCCCAGCATTTT. Its translation: CASSTGLGQPQHF.

The chain combines TRBV6-5 with TRBJ1-5; 9 bases are shared with TRBD1. V lost 8 bases to trimming and J lost 7 bases; unmatched junction nucleotides: 6. CDR3 length equals 13 residues. Germline V gives CDR1 MNHEY, CDR2 SVGAGI. CDR3: CASSGTGRQPQHF. CDR3 DNA: TGTGCCAGCTCCGGGACAGGGAGACAGCCCCAGCATTTT.

This clone was observed a handful of times. This chain joins TRBV6-4 and TRBJ2-1; D remains ambiguous. V dropped 5 bases and J dropped 5 bases, with 10 bases sitting between them. The CDR3 is 13 amino acids. Germline V gives CDR1 MRHNA, CDR2 SNTAGT. The CDR3 here is CASSQAENNEQFF. CDR3 DNA sequence: TGTGCCAGCAGTCAGGCAGAGAACAATGAGCAGTTCTTC.